This T cell receptor (beta chain) derives from a study of blood T cell repertoires in COVID-19. Background on the study: The study drew acute and convalescent COVID-19 samples from the United States, Italy and Spain.

This clone appeared a few times. As processed by the authors: Researchers report that nucleated cell counts were estimated from reference gene primer amplification. Assay used: immunoSEQ multiplex PCR; TCRdb lists only in-frame clones, some missing. Clone size and V and J calls were adopted from that table, with D and trimming inferred from the DNA. The sample records around 130,000 clones, roughly 85% being singletons. The sequencing sample was made of peripheral blood. This receptor was obtained from a man aged 50 to 60 with acute or convalescent COVID-19.

CDR3 sequence: CASSLLPSGSMETQYF. The CDR3 DNA is TGCGCCAGCAGCTTACTTCCTAGCGGGAGTATGGAGACCCAGTACTTC. The genes are TRBV5-1 and TRBJ2-5; TRBD2 agrees at 10 bases. The length of the CDR3 is 16 residues. CDR1 is SGHRS, CDR2 YFSETQ, per germline. With V trimmed by 2 bases and J by 5 bases, 9 bases remained unmatched.